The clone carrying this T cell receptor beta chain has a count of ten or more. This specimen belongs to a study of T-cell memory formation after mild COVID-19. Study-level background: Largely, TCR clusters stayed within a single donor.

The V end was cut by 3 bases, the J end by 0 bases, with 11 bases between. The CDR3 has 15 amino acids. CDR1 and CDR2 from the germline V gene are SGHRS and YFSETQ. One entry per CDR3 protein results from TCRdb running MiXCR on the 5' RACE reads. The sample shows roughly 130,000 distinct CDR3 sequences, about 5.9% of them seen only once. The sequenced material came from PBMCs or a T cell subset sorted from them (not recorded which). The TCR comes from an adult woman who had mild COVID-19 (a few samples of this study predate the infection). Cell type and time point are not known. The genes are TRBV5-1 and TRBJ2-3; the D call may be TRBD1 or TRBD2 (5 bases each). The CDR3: CASSSDWGSTDTQYF. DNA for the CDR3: TGCGCCAGCAGCTCGGACTGGGGGAGCACAGATACGCAGTATTTT.